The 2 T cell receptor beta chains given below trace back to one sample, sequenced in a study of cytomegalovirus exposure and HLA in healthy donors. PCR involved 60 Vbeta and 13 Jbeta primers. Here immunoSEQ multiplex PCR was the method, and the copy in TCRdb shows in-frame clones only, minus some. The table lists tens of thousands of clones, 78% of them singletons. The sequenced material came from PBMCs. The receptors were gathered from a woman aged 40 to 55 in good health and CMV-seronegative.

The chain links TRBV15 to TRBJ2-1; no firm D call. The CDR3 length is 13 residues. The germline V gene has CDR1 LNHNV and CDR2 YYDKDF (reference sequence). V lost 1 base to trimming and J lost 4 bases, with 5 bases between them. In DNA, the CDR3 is TGTGCCACCAGCAGAGGTCGGTACAATGAGCAGTTCTTC. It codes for CATSRGRYNEQFF.

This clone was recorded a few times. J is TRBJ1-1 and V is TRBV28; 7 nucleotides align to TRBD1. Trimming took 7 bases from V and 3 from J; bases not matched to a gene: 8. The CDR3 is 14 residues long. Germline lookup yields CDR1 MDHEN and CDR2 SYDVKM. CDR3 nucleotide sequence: TGTGCCAGCATGAGGGGGCGGGAGGACACTGAAGCTTTCTTT. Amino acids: CASMRGREDTEAFF. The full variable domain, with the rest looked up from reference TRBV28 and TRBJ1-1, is DVKVTQSSRYLVKRTGEKVFLECVQDMDHENMFWYRQDPGLGLRLIYFSYDVKMKEKGDIPEGYSVSREKKERFSLILESASTNQTSMYLCASMRGREDTEAFFGQGTRLTVV.